The clone carrying this T cell receptor beta chain has more than one count but fewer than ten. These data are taken from a study of shared clonotypes between healthy human individuals. This CDR3 is 15 amino acids long. V lost 0 bases, J lost 0 bases, and 6 bases lay in between. Looked up from germline, CDR1 is SEHNR and CDR2 is FQNEAQ (reference sequence). Assay execution took place at the deep level. Replicate PCRs from sorted subsets contained around 200 ng DNA, which is 29,000 or so T cell genomes. Clones were sequenced by immunoSEQ multiplex PCR, and TCRdb holds only the in-frame ones, with some missing. Among about 2.1 million clones listed, 93% were seen once. The naive CD8 fraction comprised CD45RO-negative cells positively selected for CCR7 and excluded terminally differentiated effector memory CD45RA+ cells. All of the donors resided in Nashville, Tennessee, and each was a Caucasian adult.

The clonotype comes from a man in his late teens or twenties in good health. Some clones in this sample may be carry-over from other donors' samples. The material sequenced was naive CD8+ T cells from PBMCs. The chain combines TRBV7-9 with TRBJ1-5; D not certain. The CDR3, as DNA: TGTGCCAGCAGCTTAGCTGGGAGTAGCAATCAGCCCCAGCATTTT. It yields the protein CASSLAGSSNQPQHF.